These 28 T cell receptor beta chains came from one sample sequenced in a study of blood T cell repertoires in COVID-19. Assay: immunoSEQ multiplex PCR; the TCRdb copy retains only in-frame clones and omits some. This sample carries fewer than 350,000 clones, roughly 89% of them seen once, and the ten largest clones take about 4.6%. The sequenced sample was peripheral blood. Receptor source: a man between 40 and 49 years old with acute or convalescent COVID-19.

V is TRBV7-9 and J is TRBJ1-5; 10 bases are shared with TRBD1. Germline CDR1 reads SEHNR; CDR2 reads FQNEAQ (reference sequence). V was clipped by 3 bases and J by 7 bases; unmatched bases: 3. The CDR3 length is 14 residues. CDR3: CASSLTGGEQPQHF. The CDR3 nucleotides read TGTGCCAGCAGCTTGACAGGGGGCGAGCAGCCCCAGCATTTT.

This chain uses TRBV5-5 with TRBJ1-3; D is unclear. Trimming cost V 4 bases and J 0 bases, with 11 bases left between them. CDR1 and CDR2 from the germline V gene are SGHKS and YYEKEE (reference sequence). This CDR3 contains 15 residues. The CDR3 nucleotides read TGTGCCAGCAGCCATGGAAGGAGCTCTGGAAACACCATATATTTT. Translating gives CASSHGRSSGNTIYF. The full variable domain, its missing parts supplied by reference TRBV5-5 and TRBJ1-3, is DAGVTQSPTHLIKTRGQQVTLRCSPISGHKSVSWYQQVLGQGPQFIFQYYEKEERGRGNFPDRFSARQFPNYSSELNVNALLLGDSALYLCASSHGRSSGNTIYFGEGSWLTVV.

The chain is built from TRBV14 and TRBJ2-7; D may be TRBD2 (5 bases). Trimming left V 4 bases short and J 7 bases short, with 20 bases between. Looked up from germline, CDR1 is SGHDN and CDR2 is FVKESK. This CDR3 contains 15 residues. The chain's CDR3 is CASSLPEAGTFEQYF. The CDR3 nucleotides are TGTGCCAGCAGCCTACCGGAGGCAGGAACTTTTGAGCAGTACTTC.

The chain links TRBV30 to TRBJ1-1; D is unresolved. The CDR3 totals 13 residues. Between the trimmed V and J ends, which lost 3 bases and 5 bases, there was a span of 13 bases. Germline assignment: CDR1 GTSNPN and CDR2 SVGIG (reference sequence). This CDR3 reads CAWSRPGGTEAFF. CDR3 nucleotide sequence: TGTGCCTGGAGCCGCCCGGGAGGAACTGAAGCTTTCTTT. Looking up the rest from reference TRBV30 and TRBJ1-1 gives the full variable domain: SQTIHQWPATLVQPVGSPLSLECTVEGTSNPNLYWYRQAAGRGLQLLFYSVGIGQISSEVPQNLSASRPQDRQFILSSKKLLLSDSGFYLCAWSRPGGTEAFFGQGTRLTVV.

This chain links TRBV28 with TRBJ1-5, with D possibly matching TRBD1 (6 bases). The germline V gene has CDR1 MDHEN and CDR2 SYDVKM. CDR3 length: 16 residues. Trimming left V 2 bases short and J 2 bases short, with 13 bases between. The CDR3 DNA sequence: TGTGCCAGCAGTTTACGGGGGGGCTATGGCAATCAGCCCCAGCATTTT. Translated, it gives CASSLRGGYGNQPQHF.

The genes are TRBV3-1 (or the pseudogene TRBV3-2) and TRBJ1-2, with D maybe TRBD1 (5 bases). The CDR3 is 15 residues long. CDR1 and CDR2 (germline): LGHDT, YNNKEL (reference sequence). V was pared by 2 bases and J by 4 bases, with 14 bases between. CDR3 residues: CASSQSSGGPYGYTF. CDR3 DNA: TGTGCCAGCAGCCAATCGTCGGGGGGTCCCTATGGCTACACCTTC.

This chain joins TRBV14 and TRBJ1-2, with no clear D. The CDR3 has 12 amino acids. Trimming took 4 bases from V and 2 from J, leaving 5 bases between them. Germline CDR1 SGHDN, CDR2 FVKESK. The CDR3 nucleotides read TGTGCCAGCAGCCCGGGGAACTATGGCTACACCTTC. Translating gives CASSPGNYGYTF.

The chain has TRBV2 and TRBJ1-3, with D possibly being TRBD1 (6 bases). Trimming took 8 bases from V and 3 from J, leaving 14 bases between them. The CDR3 has 14 amino acids. Looked up from germline, CDR1 is SNHLY and CDR2 is FYNNEI. Here the CDR3 reads CASRPGGIGNTIYF. CDR3 sequence (DNA): TGTGCCAGCCGACCGGGGGGCATTGGAAACACCATATATTTT.

The chain recombines TRBV7-8 with TRBJ2-3; maybe TRBD2 (7 bases). The germline V gene has CDR1 SGHVS and CDR2 FQNEAQ. V gave up 5 bases and J gave up 2 bases, with 17 bases separating them. The CDR3 totals 16 residues. CDR3 loop: CASSLRGGRFTDTQYF. Written as DNA, the CDR3 is TGTGCCAGCAGCCTTAGGGGGGGCCGGTTCACAGATACGCAGTATTTT. Filled out from reference TRBV7-8 and TRBJ2-3, the complete variable domain reads GAGVSQSPRYKVAKRGQDVALRCDPISGHVSLFWYQQALGQGPEFLTYFQNEAQLDKSGLPSDRFFAERPEGSVSTLKIQRTQQEDSAVYLCASSLRGGRFTDTQYFGPGTRLTVL.

The chain couples TRBV5-5 to TRBJ1-6, with TRBD1 as a possible D gene (5 bases). V was pared by 4 bases and J by 6 bases, with 11 bases between. The germline V gene has CDR1 SGHKS and CDR2 YYEKEE (reference sequence). The CDR3 loop spans 14 amino acids. The CDR3 nucleotides are TGTGCCAGCAGCCAGGGACTTTTTAATTCACCCCTCCACTTT. Translation: CASSQGLFNSPLHF.

The CDR3: CASRGGRDAFF. In nucleotides, the CDR3 is TGTGCCAGCAGGGGCGGGAGGGATGCTTTCTTT. The genes are TRBV6-5 and TRBJ1-1, with D unclear. The V and J ends lost 6 bases and 11 bases respectively, with 13 bases between them. CDR1 and CDR2 from the germline V gene are MNHEY and SVGAGI. This CDR3 has 11 amino acids.

This clone occurred once. The chain carries TRBV29-1 and TRBJ1-5; the D gene is possibly TRBD1 (5 bases). CDR3 length: 13 residues. Trimming cost V 4 bases and J 4 bases, with 11 bases left between them. Germline CDR1 SQVTM, CDR2 ANQGSEA. The CDR3 sequence: CSVVQGVNQPQHF. The CDR3, as DNA: TGCAGCGTTGTTCAAGGGGTAAATCAGCCCCAGCATTTT.

The genes are TRBV5-5 and TRBJ1-4; D uncertain. CDR3 size: 15 residues. The germline V gene has CDR1 SGHKS and CDR2 YYEKEE (reference sequence). V lost 5 bases to trimming and J lost 0 bases, with 11 bases between them. The CDR3 DNA sequence: TGTGCCAGCAGGTCCCCGTCTGCAACTAATGAAAAACTGTTTTTT. It yields the protein CASRSPSATNEKLFF.

This rearrangement joins TRBV10-3 to TRBJ1-1, with 7 bases identical to TRBD1. The V gene end was trimmed by 6 bases and the J gene end by 4 bases; junction bases not matched to a gene: 8. From germline, CDR1 is ENHRY and CDR2 SYGVKD. This CDR3 contains 14 residues. The CDR3 region is CAISKTGFVTEAFF. For the CDR3, the DNA is TGTGCCATCAGCAAGACAGGGTTTGTCACTGAAGCTTTCTTT.

This clone was found once. The gene calls are TRBV6-1 and TRBJ1-5; D remains ambiguous. Germline lookup yields CDR1 MNHNS and CDR2 SASEGT. V was trimmed by 3 bases and J by 7 bases, leaving 16 bases between them. The CDR3 is 15 residues long. The CDR3 is CASSDNGGSGQPQHF. The CDR3 coding sequence is TGTGCCAGCAGTGATAATGGTGGGAGCGGGCAGCCCCAGCATTTT.

This sequence joins TRBV10-3 and TRBJ1-2; D remains ambiguous. The CDR3 has 20 residues. Trimming took off 3 bases at V and 0 bases at J, with 26 bases between the two ends. Germline CDR1 and CDR2: ENHRY and SYGVKD. CDR3: CAISETFDGRRSQANYGYTF. In DNA form, the CDR3 reads TGTGCCATCAGTGAAACCTTCGACGGGAGGCGGAGCCAAGCTAACTATGGCTACACCTTC.

The V gene is TRBV5-6, the J gene TRBJ1-1; D is uncertain. There are 15 residues in the CDR3. Germline CDR1 reads SGHDT; CDR2 reads YYEEEE. Trimming cost V 2 bases and J 7 bases, with 18 bases left between them. CDR3: CASSFGYRDRDEAFF. Written as DNA, the CDR3 is TGTGCCAGCAGCTTCGGGTACCGGGATCGCGATGAAGCTTTCTTT.

The rearrangement links TRBV10-3 to TRBJ2-1; 12 nucleotides align to TRBD2. The J segment lost 6 bases and the V segment lost 6 bases, leaving 3 bases of the junction unmatched. From germline, CDR1 is ENHRY and CDR2 SYGVKD. CDR3 size: 14 residues. CDR3 in DNA: TGTGCCATCAGGGCTAGCGGGGGGGCCAATGAGCAGTTCTTC. This gives the protein CAIRASGGANEQFF.

The J gene is TRBJ2-1, the V gene TRBV18; 12 bases agree with TRBD2. Germline V gene lookup returns CDR1 KGHSH and CDR2 LQKENI. The CDR3 covers 16 residues. Trimming at V came to 3 bases and at J to 9 bases, leaving 9 bases not matched to a gene. CDR3 region: CASSPELAGGWSEQFF. CDR3 nucleotide sequence: TGTGCCAGCTCACCGGAACTAGCGGGGGGATGGAGTGAGCAGTTCTTC.

This chain links TRBV19 with TRBJ1-5; 8 nucleotides match TRBD1. CDR1 and CDR2 from the germline V gene are LNHDA and SQIVND (reference sequence). V was clipped by 6 bases and J by 3 bases; unmatched bases: 10. This CDR3 contains 16 residues. The CDR3: CASREGDRGINQPQHF. For the CDR3, the DNA is TGTGCCAGTAGGGAAGGAGACAGGGGAATCAATCAGCCCCAGCATTTT.

In this sample, this clone turned up a few times. The chain combines TRBV4-2 with TRBJ2-1; D may be TRBD2 (7 bases). Germline V CDR1 and CDR2: LGHNA, YNFKEQ. V lost 4 bases to trimming and J lost 4 bases, with 17 bases between them. This CDR3 has 16 residues. The CDR3 loop reads CASSRLTGGQYNEQFF. The CDR3 DNA follows: TGTGCCAGCAGCCGACTGACCGGGGGGCAGTACAATGAGCAGTTCTTC.

The V gene is TRBV7-8, the J gene TRBJ2-7, with TRBD2 as a possible D gene (6 bases). CDR1 SGHVS and CDR2 FQNEAQ come from the germline V gene. The CDR3 loop spans 13 amino acids. V lost 1 base and J lost 6, with 10 bases in between. This CDR3 is CASSLELGGEQYF. The CDR3 region has the DNA TGTGCCAGCAGCTTAGAACTGGGGGGCGAGCAGTACTTC. Full variable domain (missing parts from reference TRBV7-8 and TRBJ2-7): GAGVSQSPRYKVAKRGQDVALRCDPISGHVSLFWYQQALGQGPEFLTYFQNEAQLDKSGLPSDRFFAERPEGSVSTLKIQRTQQEDSAVYLCASSLELGGEQYFGPGTRLTVT.

This clone has just a few counts. The chain carries TRBV7-9 and TRBJ2-7; no definite D call. Looked up from germline, CDR1 is SEHNR and CDR2 is FQNEAQ (reference sequence). The CDR3 loop spans 13 amino acids. Trimming left V 5 bases short and J 1 base short, with 9 bases between. The CDR3 sequence is CASSTGLSYEQYF. CDR3 nucleotide sequence: TGTGCCAGCAGCACCGGTCTATCCTACGAGCAGTACTTC.

CDR3 amino acids: CATSRTPDRGRREQYF. In nucleotides, the CDR3 is TGTGCCACCAGCAGGACACCGGACAGGGGTAGGCGCGAGCAGTACTTC. The genes are TRBV15 and TRBJ2-7; 9 nucleotides match TRBD1. V was pared by 3 bases and J by 6 bases, with 12 bases of the junction left unmatched. The CDR3 loop spans 16 amino acids. Germline V gene data show CDR1 as LNHNV and CDR2 as YYDKDF (reference sequence).

This clone was picked up one time. The DNA of the CDR3 is TGTGCCACCAGCGCCGAGGGCTCGGCTGGCTACACCTTC. Its protein is CATSAEGSAGYTF. The V call is TRBV2, the J call TRBJ1-2; D remains ambiguous. Germline CDR1 SNHLY, CDR2 FYNNEI. V was trimmed by 10 bases and J by 7 bases, leaving 19 bases between them. This CDR3 has 13 residues.

V is TRBV30 and J is TRBJ1-1, with D unclear. The CDR3 spans 11 residues. Germline assignment: CDR1 GTSNPN and CDR2 SVGIG (reference sequence). V gave up 3 bases and J gave up 5 bases, with 7 bases separating them. The CDR3 DNA is TGTGCCTGGAGGCGCGGGACTGAAGCTTTCTTT. Amino acid sequence: CAWRRGTEAFF.

This clone was seen only once. This chain uses TRBV19 with TRBJ1-2; D ambiguous. The CDR3 contains 15 residues. Per germline, CDR1 LNHDA and CDR2 SQIVND (reference sequence). V gave up 8 bases and J gave up 5 bases, with 21 bases separating them. The DNA for the CDR3 is TGTGCCAGTCGAGGGTCGGATACAGTGGGGTATGGCTACACCTTC. Its translation: CASRGSDTVGYGYTF.

This clone was counted once. The CDR3 region has the DNA TGTGCCAGCAGTCTAGCCGGGGGGGCCACCTACAATGAGCAGTTCTTC. It codes for CASSLAGGATYNEQFF. The chain has TRBV27 and TRBJ2-1; TRBD2 agrees at 8 bases. Germline V CDR1 and CDR2: MNHEY, SMNVEV (reference sequence). The CDR3 consists of 16 residues. J was trimmed by 2 bases and V by 5 bases; bases with no gene match: 8.